This T cell receptor beta chain is from a study of T cells in Graves' hyperthyroidism and ophthalmopathy. Details on this clonotype: The antigen remains unidentified.

V gave up 5 bases and J gave up 7 bases, with 14 bases separating them. This CDR3 has 13 amino acids. Germline V gives CDR1 SGHAT, CDR2 FQNNGV. Clinical symptoms, serum thyroxine, TRAb, thyroid ultrasound and orbital computed tomography informed diagnoses. Study-wide results and caveats: Within blood appeared most thyroid clonotypes that had expanded above 0.001.

RNA transcripts yielded amplified TCR beta CDR3 regions. A set of HTBI primers served as the primers for a first-round RT-PCR of the TCR CDR3. From the multiplex PCR reads, TCRdb called clonotypes with MiXCR, one entry per CDR3 protein. This sample has 110,000 to 150,000 distinct CDR3 sequences, with around 20% found just once. The chain joins TRBV11-2 to TRBJ2-5; possible D gene TRBD1, 5 bases. Input material: blood. This TCR came from a woman aged 50 to 60 with Graves' hyperthyroidism that later progressed to Graves' ophthalmopathy. The CDR3 loop is CASSGRVDGTQYF. CDR3 DNA: TGTGCCAGCAGCGGCAGGGTGGACGGGACCCAGTACTTC. Drawing the rest from reference TRBV11-2 and TRBJ2-5, the complete variable domain is EAGVAQSPRYKIIEKRQSVAFWCNPISGHATLYWYQQILGQGPKLLIQFQNNGVVDDSQLPKDRFSAERLKGVDSTLKIQPAKLEDSAVYLCASSGRVDGTQYFGPGTRLLVL.